Following are 9 T cell receptor beta chains from one sample sequenced in a study of T cells after posttransplantation cyclophosphamide. Busulfan-fludarabine conditioning, marrow transplant, and cyclophosphamide on days +3 and +4 were administered. Method: immunoSEQ multiplex PCR; TCRdb's copy keeps in-frame clones and lacks some. This sample has about 7,900 clones, with 85% to 90% found just once. This sample comprised PBMCs, obtained after allogeneic stem cell transplant with posttransplant cyclophosphamide. Receptor source: a female patient aged 35-55 years who received an allogeneic stem cell transplant from an unrelated donor, was CMV-positive, and had no GVHD. Some T cells may have originated in the graft donor.

CDR3 amino acids: CASTQLEGPSYGYTF. The CDR3, as DNA: TGTGCCAGCACCCAGCTTGAGGGCCCTTCCTATGGCTACACCTTC. The chain joins TRBV7-9 to TRBJ1-2; no clear D gene. Germline CDR1 and CDR2: SEHNR and FQNEAQ (reference sequence). With 7 bases removed from V and 4 bases from J, the gap between germline ends came to 19 bases. This CDR3 is built from 15 residues.

J is TRBJ2-1 and V is TRBV2; D is perhaps TRBD1 (5 bases). This CDR3 comprises 13 residues. CDR1 and CDR2 (germline): SNHLY, FYNNEI. This CDR3 reads CAWGRATYNEQFF. CDR3 DNA: TGTGCTTGGGGCAGGGCCACCTACAATGAGCAGTTCTTC.

This clone came up once. The rearrangement uses TRBV7-2 and TRBJ2-7; weak D call: TRBD2 (6 bases). The CDR3 covers 15 residues. Germline assignment: CDR1 SGHTA and CDR2 FQGNSA. V was clipped by 1 base and J by 3 bases, with 13 bases between them. The CDR3 here is CASSLVPPGLYEQYF. Here the CDR3 DNA reads TGTGCCAGCAGCTTAGTCCCTCCGGGACTCTACGAGCAGTACTTC.

The chain couples TRBV28 to TRBJ1-5, with a tentative D call TRBD1 (6 bases). The germline V and J ends were trimmed by 2 bases and 3 bases, with 23 bases remaining between them. The germline CDR1 and CDR2 sequences are MDHEN and SYDVKM. The CDR3 contains 19 residues. The CDR3 DNA reads TGTGCCAGCAGTTTAAGGTTGGGGGCAGCCTTGGGATTCAATCAGCCCCAGCATTTT. Translating gives CASSLRLGAALGFNQPQHF.

The V call is TRBV30, the J call TRBJ1-6; 9 positions match TRBD1. V lost 0 bases and J lost 9; bases outside the gene matches: 9. In germline, CDR1 is GTSNPN, CDR2 SVGIG (reference sequence). The CDR3 runs to 16 residues. The CDR3 sequence is CAWSVLGTGQFSPLHF. The DNA for the CDR3 is TGTGCCTGGAGTGTACTCGGGACAGGGCAGTTTTCACCCCTCCACTTT.

The chain combines TRBV5-1 with TRBJ1-3, with TRBD1 matching 7 bases. The germline gives CDR1 SGHRS, CDR2 YFSETQ. Germline trimming cut 4 bases from V and 2 bases from J; bases unmatched to any gene: 9. There are 16 residues in the CDR3. The CDR3 sequence is CASSPGQPTAGNTIYF. The CDR3 nucleotides are TGCGCCAGCAGCCCGGGACAGCCAACCGCTGGAAACACCATATATTTT.

The chain links TRBV2 to TRBJ2-7; the match to TRBD2 covers 7 bases. CDR1 is SNHLY, CDR2 FYNNEI, per germline. The CDR3 runs to 13 residues. With V trimmed by 5 bases and J by 6 bases, 7 bases remained unmatched. The CDR3 DNA is TGTGCCAGCAGTCCGACTAGCTGGTCCGAGCAGTACTTC. Its translation: CASSPTSWSEQYF.

This chain connects TRBV7-8 to TRBJ1-5, with 9 bases lining up with TRBD1. This CDR3 comprises 15 residues. Germline CDR1 and CDR2: SGHVS and FQNEAQ. The V segment lost 5 bases and the J segment 3 bases; nucleotides outside the gene matches: 5. As DNA, the CDR3 is TGTGCCAGCAGCGCCCACAGGGGGCACAATCAGCCCCAGCATTTT. Its translation is CASSAHRGHNQPQHF.

This chain connects TRBV9 to TRBJ2-3; 14 nucleotides align to TRBD2. Germline V CDR1 and CDR2: SGDLS, YYNGEE. J was trimmed by 5 bases and V by 8 bases; bases with no gene match: 19. The CDR3 has 19 amino acids. CDR3 loop: CASGNAGLAGVQGIDTQYF. The CDR3 DNA sequence: TGTGCCAGTGGAAACGCGGGACTAGCGGGGGTTCAAGGAATAGATACGCAGTATTTT.